This T cell receptor (beta chain) derives from a study of shared clonotypes between healthy human individuals. General study findings and limits: Naive subsets typically showed greater estimated richness than memory subsets.

This clone was picked up one time. Its antigen is undetermined. Original handling: Junction-only sequences produced by ImmunoSEQ had no quality scores, so filtering differed. Here immunoSEQ multiplex PCR was the method, and the copy in TCRdb shows in-frame clones only, minus some. Clonal size and the V and J genes are those of that table, whereas D and trimming came from the DNA. Of millions of clones listed, about 94% are singletons. CDR3 length: 20 amino acids. Germline V gene sequence: CDR1 LGHNA, CDR2 YNFKEQ. J was trimmed by 3 bases and V by 0 bases; bases with no gene match: 14. CD45RO negativity and positive selection for CCR7 defined naive CD8 cells, a population that excluded terminally differentiated effector memory CD45RA+ cells.

This chain joins TRBV4-2 and TRBJ2-2, with 9 bases aligning to TRBD2. The clonotype comes from a man younger than 30 in good health. Sequenced sample: naive CD8+ T cells sorted from blood. The CDR3 spells CASSQETLAGSRVDTGELFF. In nucleotides, the CDR3 is TGTGCCAGCAGCCAAGAGACACTAGCGGGCTCCCGCGTGGACACCGGGGAGCTGTTTTTT.